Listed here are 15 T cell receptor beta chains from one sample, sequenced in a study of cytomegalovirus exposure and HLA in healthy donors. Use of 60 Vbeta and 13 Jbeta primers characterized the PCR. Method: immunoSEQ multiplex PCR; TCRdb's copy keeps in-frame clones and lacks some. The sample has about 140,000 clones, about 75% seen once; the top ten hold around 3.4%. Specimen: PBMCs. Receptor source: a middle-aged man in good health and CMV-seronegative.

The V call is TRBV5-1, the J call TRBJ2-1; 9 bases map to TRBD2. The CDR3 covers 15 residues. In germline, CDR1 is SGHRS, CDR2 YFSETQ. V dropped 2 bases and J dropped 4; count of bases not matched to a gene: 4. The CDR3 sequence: CASSLASGEYNEQFF. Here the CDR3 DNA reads TGCGCCAGCAGCTTAGCTAGCGGGGAATACAATGAGCAGTTCTTC.

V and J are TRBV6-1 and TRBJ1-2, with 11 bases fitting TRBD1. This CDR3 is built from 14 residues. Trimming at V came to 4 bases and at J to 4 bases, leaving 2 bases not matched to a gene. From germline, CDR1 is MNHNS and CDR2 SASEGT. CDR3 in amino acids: CASSGTGGLYGYTF. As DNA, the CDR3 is TGTGCCAGCAGTGGGACAGGGGGCCTCTATGGCTACACCTTC.

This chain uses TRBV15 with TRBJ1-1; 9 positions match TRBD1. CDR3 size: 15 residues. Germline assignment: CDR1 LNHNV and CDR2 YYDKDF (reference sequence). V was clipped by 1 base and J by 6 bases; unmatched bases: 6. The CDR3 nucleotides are TGTGCCACCAGCAGAGGGGGGGACAGGGCCCCTGAAGCTTTCTTT. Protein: CATSRGGDRAPEAFF.

The CDR3 sequence is CASSQKTEETQYF. CDR3 coding DNA: TGTGCCAGCAGCCAGAAGACTGAGGAGACCCAGTACTTC. The chain joins TRBV5-4 to TRBJ2-5; D is unresolved. The CDR3 is made up of 13 amino acids. Trimming left V 4 bases short and J 5 bases short, with 12 bases between. Germline-derived CDR1 and CDR2 are SGHNT and YYREEE (reference sequence).

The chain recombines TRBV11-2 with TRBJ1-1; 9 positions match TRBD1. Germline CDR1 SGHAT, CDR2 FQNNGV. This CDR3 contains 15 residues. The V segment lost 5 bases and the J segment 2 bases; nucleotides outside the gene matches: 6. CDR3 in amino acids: CASSAPDRGNTEAFF. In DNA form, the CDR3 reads TGTGCCAGCAGCGCGCCGGACAGGGGAAACACTGAAGCTTTCTTT. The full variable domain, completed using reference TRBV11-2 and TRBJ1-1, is EAGVAQSPRYKIIEKRQSVAFWCNPISGHATLYWYQQILGQGPKLLIQFQNNGVVDDSQLPKDRFSAERLKGVDSTLKIQPAKLEDSAVYLCASSAPDRGNTEAFFGQGTRLTVV.

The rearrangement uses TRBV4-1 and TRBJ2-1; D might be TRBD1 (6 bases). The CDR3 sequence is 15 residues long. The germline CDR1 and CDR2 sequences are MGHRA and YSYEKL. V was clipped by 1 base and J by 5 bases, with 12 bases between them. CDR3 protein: CASSQVPWTDNEQFF. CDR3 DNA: TGCGCCAGCAGCCAAGTGCCCTGGACAGACAATGAGCAGTTCTTC.

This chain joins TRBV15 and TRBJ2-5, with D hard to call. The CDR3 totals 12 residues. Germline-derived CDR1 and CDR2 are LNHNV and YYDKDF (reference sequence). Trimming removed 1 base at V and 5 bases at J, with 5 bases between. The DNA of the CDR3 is TGTGCCACCAGCAGAGTGTCTGAGACCCAGTACTTC. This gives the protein CATSRVSETQYF.

The CDR3, as DNA: TGCGCCAGCAGCCAAGATAACGGTGGGGCCACAGATACGCAGTATTTT. Translation gives CASSQDNGGATDTQYF. The V gene is TRBV4-3, the J gene TRBJ2-3; D perhaps matches TRBD1 (5 bases). The CDR3 extends over 16 amino acids. V was pared by 0 bases and J by 2 bases, with 12 bases between. Per germline, CDR1 LGHNA and CDR2 YSLEER.

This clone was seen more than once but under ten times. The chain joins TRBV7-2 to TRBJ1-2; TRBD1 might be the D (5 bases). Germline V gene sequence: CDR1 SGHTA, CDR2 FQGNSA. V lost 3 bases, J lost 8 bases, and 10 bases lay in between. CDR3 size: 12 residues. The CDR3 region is CASSFLGRGYTF. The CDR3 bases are TGTGCCAGCAGCTTTCTGGGGCGCGGCTACACCTTC.

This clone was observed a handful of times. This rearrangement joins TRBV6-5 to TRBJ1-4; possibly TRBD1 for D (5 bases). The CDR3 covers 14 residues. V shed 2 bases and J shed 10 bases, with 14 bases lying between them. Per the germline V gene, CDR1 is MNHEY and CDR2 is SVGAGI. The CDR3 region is CASSYGSLGGKLFF. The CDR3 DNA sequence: TGTGCCAGCAGTTACGGGTCCCTGGGGGGAAAACTGTTTTTT.

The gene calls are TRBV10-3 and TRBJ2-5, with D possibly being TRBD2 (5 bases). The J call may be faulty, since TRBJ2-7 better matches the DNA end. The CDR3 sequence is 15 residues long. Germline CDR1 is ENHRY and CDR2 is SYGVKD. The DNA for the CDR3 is TGTGCCATCACCACGAACGGGGATAGCTCCTACGAGCAGTACTTC. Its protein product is CAITTNGDSSYEQYF.

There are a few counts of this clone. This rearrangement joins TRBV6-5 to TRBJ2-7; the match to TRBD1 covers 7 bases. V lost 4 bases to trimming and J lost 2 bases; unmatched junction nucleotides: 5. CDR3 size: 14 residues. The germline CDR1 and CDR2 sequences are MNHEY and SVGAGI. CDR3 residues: CASSSQGKPYEQYF. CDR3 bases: TGTGCCAGCAGTTCACAGGGGAAGCCCTACGAGCAGTACTTC.

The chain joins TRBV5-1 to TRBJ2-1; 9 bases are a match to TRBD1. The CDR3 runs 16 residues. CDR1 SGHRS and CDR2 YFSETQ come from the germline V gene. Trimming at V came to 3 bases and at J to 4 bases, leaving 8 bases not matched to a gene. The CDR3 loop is CASSSGPGQGYNEQFF. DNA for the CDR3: TGCGCCAGCAGCTCTGGGCCGGGACAGGGTTACAATGAGCAGTTCTTC.

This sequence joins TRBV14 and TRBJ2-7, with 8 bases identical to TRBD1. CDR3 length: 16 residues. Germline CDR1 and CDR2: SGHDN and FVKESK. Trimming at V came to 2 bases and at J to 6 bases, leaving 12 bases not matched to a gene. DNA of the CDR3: TGTGCCAGCAGCCAACGATTGGGCGGAGACAGGGGCGAGCAGTACTTC. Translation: CASSQRLGGDRGEQYF.

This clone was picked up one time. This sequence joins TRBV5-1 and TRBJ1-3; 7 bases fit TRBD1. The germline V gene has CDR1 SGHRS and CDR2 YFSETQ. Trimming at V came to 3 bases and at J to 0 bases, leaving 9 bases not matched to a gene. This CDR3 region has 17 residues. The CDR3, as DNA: TGCGCCAGCAGCTCGGGGGACAGACGAAGCTCTGGAAACACCATATATTTT. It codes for CASSSGDRRSSGNTIYF.